The 5 T cell receptor beta chains below all came from one sample that was sequenced in a study of control samples from healthy donors and cancer patients. The table came from immunoSEQ multiplex PCR; TCRdb's copy has only in-frame clones and leaves some out. The data contain some 120,000 clones, around 94% of them seen just once; the ten biggest clones take up around 0.6%. Sequenced input: PBMCs. The receptors were gathered from a man at least 80 years old with head and neck cancer.

The rearrangement links TRBV29-1 to TRBJ2-7, with D uncertain. CDR1 is SQVTM, CDR2 ANQGSEA, per germline. CDR3 length: 12 residues. Trimming removed 6 bases at V and 4 bases at J, with 13 bases between. For the CDR3, the DNA is TGCAGCGTCTTCGTGGGTATTTACGAGCAGTACTTC. The encoded protein is CSVFVGIYEQYF.

The chain uses TRBV27 and TRBJ1-1, with D tentatively TRBD1 (5 bases). Germline CDR1 reads MNHEY; CDR2 reads SMNVEV (reference sequence). Trimming took 3 bases from V and 3 from J, leaving 23 bases between them. The CDR3 consists of 18 residues. This CDR3 reads CASSFEAKGAEGDTEAFF. CDR3 DNA: TGTGCCAGCAGTTTTGAGGCGAAAGGGGCGGAAGGAGACACTGAAGCTTTCTTT.

CDR3: CASSLGGTVSSDTQYF. In DNA, the CDR3 is TGTGCCAGCAGCTTAGGTGGGACAGTCTCCTCGGATACGCAGTATTTT. The rearrangement uses TRBV7-9 and TRBJ2-3, with TRBD1 identical over 7 bases. The ends lost 1 base at V and 6 bases at J; junction bases unmatched: 10. From germline, CDR1 is SEHNR and CDR2 FQNEAQ (reference sequence). The CDR3 runs 16 residues.

The chain links TRBV6-6 to TRBJ1-6; 7 bases line up with TRBD1. V lost 5 bases and J lost 6; bases outside the gene matches: 13. Germline CDR1 is MNHNY and CDR2 is SVGAGI (reference sequence). The CDR3 runs to 17 residues. The CDR3: CASSPTGFRLANSPLHF. The CDR3 DNA follows: TGTGCCAGCAGTCCGACAGGGTTTAGGTTAGCTAATTCACCCCTCCACTTT.

V and J are TRBV7-2 and TRBJ1-4; 9 bases agree with TRBD1. This CDR3 region has 15 residues. Per germline, CDR1 SGHTA and CDR2 FQGNSA. J gave up 8 bases and V 5 bases, and 9 bases lay outside the gene matches. This CDR3 is CASSTSGTGYEKLFF. As DNA, the CDR3 is TGTGCCAGCAGCACTTCCGGGACAGGGTACGAAAAACTGTTTTTT.